A single sample is the source of the 16 T cell receptor beta chains below, sequenced in a study of beta chain features in type 1 diabetes. These TCRs' antigens remain unknown. Notes on the study in general: In all four CD4+ subsets, TCRB CDR3 length was significantly, moderately reduced in type 1 diabetes.

The sequenced template was cDNA made from the entire isolated RNA. Profiled with immunoSEQ multiplex PCR; TCRdb holds only in-frame clones, not every one. The sample contains approximately 170,000 clones, around 63% of which appear only once. Input material: naive CD4+ T cells from blood. The receptors were gathered from a man aged 25-40 years with type 1 diabetes.

This clone was observed a handful of times. The rearrangement joins TRBV4-3 to TRBJ2-1; 8 bases fit TRBD2. CDR3 length: 17 amino acids. Germline trimming cut 1 base from V and 3 bases from J; bases unmatched to any gene: 8. In germline, CDR1 is LGHNA, CDR2 YSLEER. CDR3 region: CASSQGAGELNYNEQFF. CDR3 coding DNA: TGCGCCAGCAGCCAAGGAGCGGGGGAGCTAAACTACAATGAGCAGTTCTTC.

As concerns this clone: Other DNA variants within this sample encode the same CDR3. The rearrangement uses TRBV7-9 and TRBJ2-5; TRBD2 is a possible D gene (6 bases). Trimming left V 1 base short and J 5 bases short, with 8 bases between. CDR1 is SEHNR and CDR2 is FQNEAQ in the germline V gene (reference sequence). This CDR3 comprises 13 residues. CDR3 loop: CASSLGLGETQYF. The DNA for the CDR3 is TGTGCCAGCAGCTTAGGACTAGGGGAGACCCAGTACTTC.

The CDR3 protein is CAWSVLAETQYF. Written as DNA, the CDR3 is TGTGCCTGGAGTGTACTCGCAGAGACCCAGTACTTC. The chain couples TRBV30 to TRBJ2-5; D unclear. Germline lookup yields CDR1 GTSNPN and CDR2 SVGIG (reference sequence). This CDR3 region has 12 residues. The V end was cut by 0 bases, the J end by 4 bases, with 6 bases between.

V and J are TRBV27 and TRBJ2-5, with D maybe TRBD1 (6 bases). V lost 8 bases to trimming and J lost 1 base, with 11 bases between them. This CDR3 has 13 amino acids. In germline, CDR1 is MNHEY, CDR2 SMNVEV (reference sequence). The CDR3 protein is CASSATGQETQYF. The DNA for the CDR3 is TGTGCCAGCTCCGCGACAGGCCAAGAGACCCAGTACTTC.

This chain links TRBV7-2 with TRBJ2-3; D remains ambiguous. V was cut by 1 base and J by 4 bases, with 9 bases left in between. This CDR3 contains 14 residues. Germline lookup yields CDR1 SGHTA and CDR2 FQGNSA. CDR3 amino acids: CASSLDFQSDTQYF. The DNA for the CDR3 is TGTGCCAGCAGCTTAGACTTCCAATCAGATACGCAGTATTTT. Full variable domain (remainder filled in from reference TRBV7-2 and TRBJ2-3): GAGVSQSPSNKVTEKGKDVELRCDPISGHTALYWYRQSLGQGLEFLIYFQGNSAPDKSGLPSDRFSAERTGGSVSTLTIQRTQQEDSAVYLCASSLDFQSDTQYFGPGTRLTVL.

The chain links TRBV4-3 to TRBJ2-4; TRBD2 is a possible D gene (5 bases). V lost 1 base to trimming and J lost 0 bases, with 16 bases between them. The germline gives CDR1 LGHNA, CDR2 YSLEER. CDR3 length equals 18 residues. CDR3 in DNA: TGCGCCAGCAGCCAAGCAAAAGCTGGAGGAGTAGCCAAAAACATTCAGTACTTC. It is translated as CASSQAKAGGVAKNIQYF.

This clone was observed once. The V call is TRBV28, the J call TRBJ2-1; D is uncertain. V shed 4 bases and J shed 6 bases, with 16 bases lying between them. Germline values: CDR1 MDHEN, CDR2 SYDVKM. The CDR3 runs 15 residues. The chain's CDR3 is CASSSPRVLFNEQFF. For the CDR3, the DNA is TGTGCCAGCAGTTCCCCAAGAGTGCTGTTCAATGAGCAGTTCTTC.

This clone was seen more than once but under ten times. This chain links TRBV29-1 with TRBJ1-5, with D possibly being TRBD1 (5 bases). Germline CDR1 and CDR2: SQVTM and ANQGSEA. This CDR3 spans 15 amino acids. The V gene lost 2 bases and the J gene lost 0 bases, with 11 bases spanning the gap. CDR3 coding DNA: TGCAGCGTTGAATCCGGGACGAATAGCAATCAGCCCCAGCATTTT. This codes for CSVESGTNSNQPQHF.

This chain links TRBV6-5 with TRBJ2-7; 8 bases are shared with TRBD1. CDR3 length: 15 amino acids. Per the germline V gene, CDR1 is MNHEY and CDR2 is SVGAGI. V gave up 2 bases and J gave up 3 bases; unmatched junction bases: 6. CDR3 sequence reads: CASSYEDRAIYEQYF. In DNA, the CDR3 is TGTGCCAGCAGTTACGAGGACAGGGCTATCTACGAGCAGTACTTC.

The chain combines TRBV29-1 with TRBJ1-5, with 8 bases identical to TRBD1. This CDR3 comprises 14 residues. Per the germline V gene, CDR1 is SQVTM and CDR2 is ANQGSEA. J lost 5 bases, V lost 6 bases, and 9 bases had no gene match. The CDR3: CSVVTGAADQPQHF. DNA of the CDR3: TGCAGCGTCGTGACAGGGGCGGCGGATCAGCCCCAGCATTTT.

This chain links TRBV30 with TRBJ2-1, with D perhaps matching TRBD1 (5 bases). CDR3 length: 11 amino acids. Germline V gene sequence: CDR1 GTSNPN, CDR2 SVGIG (reference sequence). Trimming stripped 3 bases from V and 15 bases from J, with 15 bases between. The CDR3 DNA reads TGTGCCTGGAGCCAAGGGGCAAAGTGGTTCTTC. Protein product: CAWSQGAKWFF.

This clone appeared a single time. This rearrangement joins TRBV5-1 to TRBJ2-5; 10 bases are shared with TRBD2. The CDR3 extends over 17 amino acids. Germline trimming cut 2 bases from V and 3 bases from J; bases unmatched to any gene: 10. Germline CDR1 and CDR2: SGHRS and YFSETQ. Here the CDR3 DNA reads TGCGCCAGCAGCTTATCCGGGACTAGCGTCGGAAAAGAGACCCAGTACTTC. This translates into CASSLSGTSVGKETQYF.

This clone was seen more than once but under ten times. The chain uses TRBV29-1 and TRBJ1-2; the match to TRBD1 covers 8 bases. The germline gives CDR1 SQVTM, CDR2 ANQGSEA. Germline trimming cut 4 bases from V and 5 bases from J; bases unmatched to any gene: 3. The CDR3 contains 12 residues. As DNA, the CDR3 is TGCAGCGTTGGACAGGGGCAATATGGCTACACCTTC. Its protein is CSVGQGQYGYTF.

This clone showed up just a few times. V and J are TRBV7-9 and TRBJ2-7; D unresolved. V lost 3 bases to trimming and J lost 5 bases, with 14 bases between them. The CDR3 is 14 amino acids. The V gene's germline CDR1 is SEHNR and CDR2 FQNEAQ (reference sequence). The CDR3 loop is CASSFPPSSDEQYF. The CDR3 nucleotides read TGTGCCAGCAGCTTCCCCCCTTCCTCGGACGAGCAGTACTTC.

This sequence joins TRBV7-2 and TRBJ2-7, with 8 bases identical to TRBD1. CDR1 is SGHTA and CDR2 is FQGNSA in the germline V gene. The CDR3 sequence is 15 residues long. The ends lost 0 bases at V and 6 bases at J; junction bases unmatched: 7. The CDR3 bases are TGTGCCAGCAGCTTAGCGCGACGGACAGGGAGCGAGCAGTACTTC. This gives the protein CASSLARRTGSEQYF.

The chain recombines TRBV7-2 with TRBJ2-2; D may correspond to TRBD1 or TRBD2 (5 bases each). CDR3 length: 14 amino acids. Germline loops: CDR1 SGHTA, CDR2 FQGNSA. V was trimmed by 5 bases and J by 6 bases, leaving 13 bases between them. This CDR3 reads CASSGTAESGELFF. DNA for the CDR3: TGTGCCAGCAGCGGGACGGCGGAATCCGGGGAGCTGTTTTTT.